This T cell receptor beta chain was documented in a study of blood T cell repertoires in COVID-19. At the level of the study: Acute and convalescent COVID-19 specimens originated in the United States, Italy and Spain.

Sequenced by immunoSEQ multiplex PCR; TCRdb stores in-frame clones only, minus some. The repertoire holds about 250,000 clones, 65% to 85% seen once, with roughly 27% in the top ten. This CDR3 has 16 residues. Germline assignment: CDR1 MDHEN and CDR2 SYDVKM. Trimming left V 3 bases short and J 6 bases short, with 19 bases between. This chain links TRBV28 with TRBJ2-3, with a possible D match to TRBD1 (5 bases). The sequenced sample consisted of peripheral blood. This receptor was obtained from a man between 40 and 49 years old with acute or convalescent COVID-19. DNA for the CDR3: TGTGCCAGCAGTTTGGGGCAGTCCAATAGTGCTGATACGCAGTATTTT. Protein: CASSLGQSNSADTQYF.